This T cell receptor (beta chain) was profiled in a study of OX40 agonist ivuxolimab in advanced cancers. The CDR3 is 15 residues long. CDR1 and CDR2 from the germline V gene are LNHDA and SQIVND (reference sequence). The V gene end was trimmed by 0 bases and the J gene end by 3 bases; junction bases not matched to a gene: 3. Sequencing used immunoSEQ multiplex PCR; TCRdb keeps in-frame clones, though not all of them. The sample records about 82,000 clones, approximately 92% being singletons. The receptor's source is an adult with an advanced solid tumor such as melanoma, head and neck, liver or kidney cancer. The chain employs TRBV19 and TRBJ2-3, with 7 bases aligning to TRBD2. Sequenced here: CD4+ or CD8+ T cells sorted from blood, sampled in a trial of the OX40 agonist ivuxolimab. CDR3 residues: CASSIEDGRTDTQYF. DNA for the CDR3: TGTGCCAGTAGTATAGAGGACGGGAGGACAGATACGCAGTATTTT.